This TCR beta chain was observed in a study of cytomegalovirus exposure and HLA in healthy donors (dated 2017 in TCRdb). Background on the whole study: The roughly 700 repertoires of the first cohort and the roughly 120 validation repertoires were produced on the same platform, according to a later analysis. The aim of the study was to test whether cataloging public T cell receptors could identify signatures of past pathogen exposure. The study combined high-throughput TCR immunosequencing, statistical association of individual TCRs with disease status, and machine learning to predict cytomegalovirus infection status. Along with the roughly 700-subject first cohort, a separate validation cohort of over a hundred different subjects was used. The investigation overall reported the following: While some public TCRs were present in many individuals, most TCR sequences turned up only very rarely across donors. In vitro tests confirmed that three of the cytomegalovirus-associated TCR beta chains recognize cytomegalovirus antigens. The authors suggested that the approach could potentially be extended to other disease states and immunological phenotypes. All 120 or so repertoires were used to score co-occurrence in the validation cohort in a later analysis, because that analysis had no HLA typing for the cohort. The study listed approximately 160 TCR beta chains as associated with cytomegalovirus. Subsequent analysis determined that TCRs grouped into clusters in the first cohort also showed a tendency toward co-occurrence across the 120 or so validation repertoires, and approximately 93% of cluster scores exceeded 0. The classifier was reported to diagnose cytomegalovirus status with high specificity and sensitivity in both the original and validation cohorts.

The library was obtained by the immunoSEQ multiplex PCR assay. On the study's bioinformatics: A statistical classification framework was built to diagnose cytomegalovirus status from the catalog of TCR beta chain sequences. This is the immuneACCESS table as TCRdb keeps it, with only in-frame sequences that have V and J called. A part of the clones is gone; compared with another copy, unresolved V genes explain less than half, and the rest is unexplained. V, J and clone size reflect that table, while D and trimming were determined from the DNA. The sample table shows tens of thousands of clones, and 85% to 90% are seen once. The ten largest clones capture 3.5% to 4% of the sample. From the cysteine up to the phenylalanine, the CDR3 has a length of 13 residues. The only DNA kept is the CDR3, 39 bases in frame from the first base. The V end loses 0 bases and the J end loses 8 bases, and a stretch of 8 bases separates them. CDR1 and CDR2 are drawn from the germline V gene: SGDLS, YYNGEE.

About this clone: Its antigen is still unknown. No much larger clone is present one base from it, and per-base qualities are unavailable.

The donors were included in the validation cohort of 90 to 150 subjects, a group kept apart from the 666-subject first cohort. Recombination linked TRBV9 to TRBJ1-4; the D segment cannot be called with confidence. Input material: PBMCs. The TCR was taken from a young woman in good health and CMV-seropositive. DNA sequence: TGTGCCAGCAGCGTAGTGCCGGGGGAAAAACTGTTTTTT. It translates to CASSVVPGEKLFF.